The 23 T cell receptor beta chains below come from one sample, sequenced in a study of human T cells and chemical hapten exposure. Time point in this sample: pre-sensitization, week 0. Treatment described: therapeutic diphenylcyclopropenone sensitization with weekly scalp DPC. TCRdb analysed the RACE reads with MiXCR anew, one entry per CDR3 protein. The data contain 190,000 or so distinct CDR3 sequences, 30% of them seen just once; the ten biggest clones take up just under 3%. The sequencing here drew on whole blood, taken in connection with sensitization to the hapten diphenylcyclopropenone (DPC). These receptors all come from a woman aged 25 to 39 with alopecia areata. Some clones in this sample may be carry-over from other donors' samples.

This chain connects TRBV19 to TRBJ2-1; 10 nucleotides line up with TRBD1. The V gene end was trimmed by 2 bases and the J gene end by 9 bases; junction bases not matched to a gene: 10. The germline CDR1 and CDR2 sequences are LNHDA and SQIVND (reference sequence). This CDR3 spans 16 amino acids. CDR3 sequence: CASSIRGQGWQGEQFF. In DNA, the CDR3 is TGTGCCAGTAGTATAAGGGGACAGGGGTGGCAGGGTGAGCAGTTCTTC.

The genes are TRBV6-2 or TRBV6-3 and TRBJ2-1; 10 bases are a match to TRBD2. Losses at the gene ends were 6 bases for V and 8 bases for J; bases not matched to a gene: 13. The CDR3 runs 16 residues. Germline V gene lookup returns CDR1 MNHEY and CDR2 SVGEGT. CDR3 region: CASSPRQRGGRDEQFF. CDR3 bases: TGTGCCAGCAGCCCACGTCAGCGGGGGGGCCGCGATGAGCAGTTCTTC.

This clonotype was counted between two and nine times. CDR3 sequence reads: CASRIFPGQGYNEKLFF. Written as DNA, the CDR3 is TGTGCCAGCAGAATCTTCCCGGGACAGGGGTATAATGAAAAACTGTTTTTT. V and J are TRBV12-3 or TRBV12-4 and TRBJ1-4; 10 bases agree with TRBD1. The CDR3 covers 17 residues. V lost 6 bases and J lost 4; bases outside the gene matches: 11.

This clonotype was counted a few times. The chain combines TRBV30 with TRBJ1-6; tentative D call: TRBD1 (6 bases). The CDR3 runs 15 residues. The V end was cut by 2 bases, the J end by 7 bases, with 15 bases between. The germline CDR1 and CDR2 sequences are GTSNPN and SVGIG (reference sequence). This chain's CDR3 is CAWSSWIGGNSPLHF. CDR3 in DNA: TGTGCCTGGAGTTCTTGGATAGGGGGAAATTCACCCCTCCACTTT.

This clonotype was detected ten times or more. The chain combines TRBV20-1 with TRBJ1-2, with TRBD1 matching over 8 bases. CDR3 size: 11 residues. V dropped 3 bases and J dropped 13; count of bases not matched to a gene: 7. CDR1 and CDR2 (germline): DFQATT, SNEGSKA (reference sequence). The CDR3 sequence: CSASDRGLTTF. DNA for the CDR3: TGCAGTGCTAGTGACAGGGGCCTTACCACCTTC.

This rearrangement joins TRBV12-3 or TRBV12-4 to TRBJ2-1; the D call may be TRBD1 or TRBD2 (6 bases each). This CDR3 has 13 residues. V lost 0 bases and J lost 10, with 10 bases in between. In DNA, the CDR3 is TGTGCCAGCAGTTTAGCGGGGGGCGAAGAGCAGTTCTTC. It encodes CASSLAGGEEQFF.

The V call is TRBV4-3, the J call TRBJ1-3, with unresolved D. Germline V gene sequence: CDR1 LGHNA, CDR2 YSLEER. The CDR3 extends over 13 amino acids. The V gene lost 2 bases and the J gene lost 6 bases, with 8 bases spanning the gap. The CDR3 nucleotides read TGCGCCAGCAGCCAATATGGAGAAAACACCATATATTTT. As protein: CASSQYGENTIYF.

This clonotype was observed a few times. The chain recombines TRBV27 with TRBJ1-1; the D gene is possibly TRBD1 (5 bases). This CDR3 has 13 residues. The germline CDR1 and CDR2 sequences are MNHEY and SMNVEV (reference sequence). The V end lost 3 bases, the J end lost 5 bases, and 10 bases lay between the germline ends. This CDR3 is CASSFVGETEAFF. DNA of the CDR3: TGTGCCAGCAGTTTCGTAGGGGAGACTGAAGCTTTCTTT.

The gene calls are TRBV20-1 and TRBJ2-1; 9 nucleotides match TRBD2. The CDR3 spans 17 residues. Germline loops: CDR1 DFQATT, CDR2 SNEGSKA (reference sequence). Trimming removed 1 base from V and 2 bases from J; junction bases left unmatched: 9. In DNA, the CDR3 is TGCAGTGCTAGAGTTAGGGTAGCGGGAGAGACCTACAATGAGCAGTTCTTC. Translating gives CSARVRVAGETYNEQFF.

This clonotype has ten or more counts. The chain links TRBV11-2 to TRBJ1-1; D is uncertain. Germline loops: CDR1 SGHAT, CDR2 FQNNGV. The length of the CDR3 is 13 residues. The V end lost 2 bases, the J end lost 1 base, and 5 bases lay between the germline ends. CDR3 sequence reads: CASSLKGNTEAFF. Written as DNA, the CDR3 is TGTGCCAGCAGCTTAAAAGGGAACACTGAAGCTTTCTTT.

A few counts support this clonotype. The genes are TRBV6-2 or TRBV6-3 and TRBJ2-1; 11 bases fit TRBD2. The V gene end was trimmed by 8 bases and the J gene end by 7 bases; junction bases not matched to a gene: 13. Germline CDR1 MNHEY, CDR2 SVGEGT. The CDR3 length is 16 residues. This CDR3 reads CASGLLGLAESNEQFF. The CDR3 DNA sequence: TGTGCCAGCGGACTATTGGGACTAGCGGAGTCGAATGAGCAGTTCTTC.

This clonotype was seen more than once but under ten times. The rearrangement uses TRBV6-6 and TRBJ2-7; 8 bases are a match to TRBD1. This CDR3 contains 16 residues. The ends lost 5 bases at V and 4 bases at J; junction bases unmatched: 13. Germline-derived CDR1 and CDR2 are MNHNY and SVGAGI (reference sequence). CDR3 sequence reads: CASSGKQGVRWYEQYF. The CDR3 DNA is TGTGCCAGCAGTGGGAAACAGGGGGTTCGTTGGTACGAGCAGTACTTC.

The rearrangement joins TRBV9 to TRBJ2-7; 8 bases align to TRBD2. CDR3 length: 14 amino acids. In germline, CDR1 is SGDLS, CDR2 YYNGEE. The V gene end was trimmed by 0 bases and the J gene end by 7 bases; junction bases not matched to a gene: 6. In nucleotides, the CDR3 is TGTGCCAGCAGCGTAGGGAGCGGGGGAGAAGAGCAGTACTTC. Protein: CASSVGSGGEEQYF.

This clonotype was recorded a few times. The CDR3 DNA follows: TGCGCCAGCAGCTTGGATTGGGACACTGAAGCTTTCTTT. Encoded protein: CASSLDWDTEAFF. The V call is TRBV5-1, the J call TRBJ1-1, with D uncertain. The CDR3 contains 13 residues. Trimming left V 0 bases short and J 3 bases short, with 6 bases between. Germline CDR1 and CDR2: SGHRS and YFSETQ.

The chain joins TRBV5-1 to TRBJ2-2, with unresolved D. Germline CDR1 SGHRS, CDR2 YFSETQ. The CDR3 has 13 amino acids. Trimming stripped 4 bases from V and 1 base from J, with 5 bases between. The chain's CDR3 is CASSRGNTGELFF. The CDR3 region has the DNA TGCGCCAGCAGCCGCGGGAACACCGGGGAGCTGTTTTTT.

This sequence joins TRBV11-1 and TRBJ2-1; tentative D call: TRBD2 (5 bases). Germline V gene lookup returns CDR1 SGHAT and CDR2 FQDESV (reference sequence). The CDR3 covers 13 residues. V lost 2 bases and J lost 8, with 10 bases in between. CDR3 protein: CASSLIQRDEQFF. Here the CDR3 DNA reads TGTGCCAGCAGCTTAATCCAGAGGGATGAGCAGTTCTTC.

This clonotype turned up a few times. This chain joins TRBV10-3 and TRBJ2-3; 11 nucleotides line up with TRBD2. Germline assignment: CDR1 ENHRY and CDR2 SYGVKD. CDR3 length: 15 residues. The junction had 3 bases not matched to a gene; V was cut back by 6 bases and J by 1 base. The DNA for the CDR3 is TGTGCCATCAGCGCACTAGCGGGGGGCACAGATACGCAGTATTTT. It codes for CAISALAGGTDTQYF.

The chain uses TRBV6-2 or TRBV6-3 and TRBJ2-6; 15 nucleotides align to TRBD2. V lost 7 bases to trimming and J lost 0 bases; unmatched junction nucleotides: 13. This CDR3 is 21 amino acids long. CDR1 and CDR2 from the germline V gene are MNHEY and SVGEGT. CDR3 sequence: CASKGTSGGPTTNSGANVLTF. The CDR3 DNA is TGTGCCAGCAAAGGGACTAGCGGGGGGCCTACTACAAACTCTGGGGCCAACGTCCTGACTTTC.

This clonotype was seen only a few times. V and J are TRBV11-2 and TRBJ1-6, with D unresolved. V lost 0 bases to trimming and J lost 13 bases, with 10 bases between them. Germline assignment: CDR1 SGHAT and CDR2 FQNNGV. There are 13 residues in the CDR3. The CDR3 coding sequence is TGTGCCAGCAGCTTAGAGAACGGAGGGCCCCTCCACTTT. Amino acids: CASSLENGGPLHF.

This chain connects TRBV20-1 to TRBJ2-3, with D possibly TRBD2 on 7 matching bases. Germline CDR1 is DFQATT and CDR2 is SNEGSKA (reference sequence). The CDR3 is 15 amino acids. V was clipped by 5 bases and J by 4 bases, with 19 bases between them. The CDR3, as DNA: TGCAGTGCTCCCGCGGCGGGGGCGGTCGCAGATACGCAGTATTTT. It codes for CSAPAAGAVADTQYF.

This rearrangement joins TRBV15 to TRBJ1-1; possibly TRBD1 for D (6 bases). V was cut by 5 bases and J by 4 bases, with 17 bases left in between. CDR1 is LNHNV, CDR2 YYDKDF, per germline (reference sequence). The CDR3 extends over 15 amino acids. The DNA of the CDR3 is TGTGCCACCAGCCAGGGGACACTAAGTGGCACTGAAGCTTTCTTT. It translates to CATSQGTLSGTEAFF.

CDR3 region: CAWSVRGYEQYF. The CDR3 DNA is TGTGCCTGGAGTGTACGAGGCTACGAGCAGTACTTC. The rearrangement joins TRBV30 to TRBJ2-7, with D uncertain. The V end lost 0 bases, the J end lost 3 bases, and 6 bases lay between the germline ends. Germline-derived CDR1 and CDR2 are GTSNPN and SVGIG (reference sequence). The CDR3 consists of 12 residues.

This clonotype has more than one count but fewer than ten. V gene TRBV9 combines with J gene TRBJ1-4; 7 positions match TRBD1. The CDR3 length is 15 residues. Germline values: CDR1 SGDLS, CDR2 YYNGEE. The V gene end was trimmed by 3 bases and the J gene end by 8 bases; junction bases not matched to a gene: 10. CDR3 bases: TGTGCCAGCAGCGCCGGGACAGTATTCGGCGAAAAACTGTTTTTT. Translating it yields CASSAGTVFGEKLFF.